These T cell receptor beta chains were read from a single sample in a study of cytomegalovirus exposure and HLA in healthy donors. Some clones are missing from TCRdb's copy, which holds only in-frame ones; the method was immunoSEQ multiplex PCR. The sample has about 72,000 clones. Sequencing was performed on PBMCs. Source of these receptors: a man aged 45-60 years in good health and CMV-seropositive. Both conserved end residues are part of each CDR3. The order of the fields is V gene, CDR3 length, J gene, D gene, CDR3 DNA, CDR3 protein. The D gene is left open where the match is weak.

>TRBV11-3|16|TRBJ2-3|TRBD1
TGTGCCAGCAGCTCCGGACAGGGGGCTAACACAGATACGCAGTATTTT
CASSSGQGANTDTQYF
>TRBV4-1|16|TRBJ2-1|NA
TGCGCCAGCAACACGATAGGGGGAGGGGGGCACAATGAGCAGTTCTTC
CASNTIGGGGHNEQFF
>TRBV5-1|14|TRBJ1-2|NA
TGCGCCAGCAGCTTTGTGACGGGGGGCTATGGCTACACCTTC
CASSFVTGGYGYTF
>TRBV11-2|16|TRBJ2-1|TRBD2
TGTGCCAGCAGCTTACGACTAGCGGGGGTCTACAATGAGCAGTTCTTC
CASSLRLAGVYNEQFF
>TRBV4-1|15|TRBJ2-7|TRBD1
TGCGCCAGCAGCCAAGAGGCCAGGGGGCCCTACGAGCAGTACTTC
CASSQEARGPYEQYF
>TRBV30|10|TRBJ2-1|NA
TGTGCCTACCTCCTTGGAGCGCAGTTCTTC
CAYLLGAQFF
>TRBV6-5|15|TRBJ2-3|NA
TGTGCCAGCAGTTACGGGAGAACTAGCACAGATACGCAGTATTTT
CASSYGRTSTDTQYF
>TRBV27|15|TRBJ1-5|NA
TGTGCCAGCAGTTTCACAGCTTTTAGCAATCAGCCCCAGCATTTT
CASSFTAFSNQPQHF
>TRBV29-1|12|TRBJ1-1|NA
TGCAGCGTCCCGGGACAGAACACTGAAGCTTTCTTT
CSVPGQNTEAFF
>TRBV7-2|14|TRBJ1-2|TRBD1
TGTGCCAGCAGCTTAGAGGGGGCAGCCTATGGCTACACCTTC
CASSLEGAAYGYTF
>TRBV6-1|13|TRBJ1-5|NA
TGTGCCAGCAGTGAAAGGGGTCCGGGGCCCCAGCATTTT
CASSERGPGPQHF